This T cell receptor beta chain was identified during a study of graft-versus-host responses after intestinal transplantation. The study, taken as a whole, reports: Ileal or blood samples showed some GvH clones first, and such clones were also found in recipient marrow. The study found high graft-versus-host to host-versus-graft clonal ratios in allografts of patients with graft-donor T cell macrochimerism.

Here immunoSEQ multiplex PCR was the method, and the copy in TCRdb shows in-frame clones only, minus some. The sample has 35,000 to 45,000 clones; around 94% are singletons. On this clone itself: Its antigen is still unknown.

From germline, CDR1 is MDHEN and CDR2 SYDVKM. The CDR3 totals 15 residues. Trimming removed 3 bases from V and 2 bases from J, with 14 bases in between. The receptor was derived from a human patient who received an intestinal transplant, so some T cells may come from the graft donor. This rearrangement joins TRBV28 to TRBJ2-7; D tentatively reads TRBD1 or TRBD2 (5 bases each). The specimen comprised PBMCs, sampled 16 days after intestinal transplant. The DNA for the CDR3 is TGTGCCAGCAGTTTTTTGAGTGGGGGAGCCTACGAGCAGTACTTC. Protein: CASSFLSGGAYEQYF.